The clone carrying this T cell receptor (beta chain) was recorded once. Its antigen remains unknown. The record originates from a study of blood T cells in healthy people across ages. Findings and limits, study-wide: Those diversity estimates obtained from one million T cells were thought to be underestimates. It was the long-lived donors that had more naive CD4+ cells and higher diversity than aged donors.

V lost 5 bases, J lost 1 base, and 9 bases lay in between. Germline lookup yields CDR1 LGHNA and CDR2 YNFKEQ. This CDR3 has 14 amino acids. The study drew donors from healthy Caucasian individuals in Russia aged roughly 6 to 90. Primers used in a second PCR of roughly 6 to 12 cycles were a sample-barcoded 5' primer and a J-beta primer mix. A single record per CDR3 protein comes from TCRdb applying MiXCR to the 5' RACE reads. Found here are about a million distinct CDR3 sequences, about 53% of them singletons; the top ten hold about 20%. The sequence derives from a woman aged 55-70 years in good health. The sequenced sample consisted of blood. The genes are TRBV4-2 and TRBJ2-1; D is perhaps TRBD1 or TRBD2 (5 bases each). The DNA of the CDR3 is TGTGCCAGCAGCAGGGGAGTATCCTACAATGAGCAGTTCTTC. It encodes CASSRGVSYNEQFF.